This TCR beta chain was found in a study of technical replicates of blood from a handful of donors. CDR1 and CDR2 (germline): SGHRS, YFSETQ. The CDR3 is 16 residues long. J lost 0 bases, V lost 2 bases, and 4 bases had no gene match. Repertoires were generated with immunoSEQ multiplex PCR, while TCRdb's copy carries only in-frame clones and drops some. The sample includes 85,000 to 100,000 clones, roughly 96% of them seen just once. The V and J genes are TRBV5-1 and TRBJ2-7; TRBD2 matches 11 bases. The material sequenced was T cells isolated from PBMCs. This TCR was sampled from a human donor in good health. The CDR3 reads CASSFGTSGSSYEQYF. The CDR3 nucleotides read TGCGCCAGCAGCTTCGGGACTAGCGGTAGCTCCTACGAGCAGTACTTC.